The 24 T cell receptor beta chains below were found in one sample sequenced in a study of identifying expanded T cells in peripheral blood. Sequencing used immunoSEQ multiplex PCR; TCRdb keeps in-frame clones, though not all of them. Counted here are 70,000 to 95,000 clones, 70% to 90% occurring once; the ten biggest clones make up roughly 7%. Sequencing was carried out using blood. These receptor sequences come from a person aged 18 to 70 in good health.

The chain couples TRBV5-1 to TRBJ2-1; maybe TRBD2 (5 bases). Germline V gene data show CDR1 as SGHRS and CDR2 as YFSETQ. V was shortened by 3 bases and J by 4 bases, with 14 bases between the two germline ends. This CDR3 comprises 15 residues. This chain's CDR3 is CASSWGSVDYNEQFF. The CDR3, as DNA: TGCGCCAGCAGCTGGGGTAGCGTCGATTACAATGAGCAGTTCTTC.

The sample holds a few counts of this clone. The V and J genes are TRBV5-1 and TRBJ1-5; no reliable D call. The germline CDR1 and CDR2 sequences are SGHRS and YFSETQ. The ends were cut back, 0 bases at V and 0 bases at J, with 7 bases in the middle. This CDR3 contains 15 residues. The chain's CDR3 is CASSLAPSSNQPQHF. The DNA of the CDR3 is TGCGCCAGCAGCTTGGCCCCCAGTAGCAATCAGCCCCAGCATTTT.

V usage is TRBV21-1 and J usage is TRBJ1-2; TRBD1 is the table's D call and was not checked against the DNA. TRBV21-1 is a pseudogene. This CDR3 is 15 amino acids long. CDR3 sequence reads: CASSDRDTLCYGYTF. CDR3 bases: TGTGCCAGCAGCGACCGGGACACCCTGTGCTATGGCTACACCTTC.

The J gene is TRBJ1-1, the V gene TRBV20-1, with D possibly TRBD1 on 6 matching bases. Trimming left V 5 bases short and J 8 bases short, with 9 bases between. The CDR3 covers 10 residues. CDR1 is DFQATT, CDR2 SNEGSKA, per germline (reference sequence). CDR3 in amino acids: CSAQDREAFF. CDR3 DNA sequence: TGCAGTGCTCAGGACAGAGAAGCTTTCTTT.

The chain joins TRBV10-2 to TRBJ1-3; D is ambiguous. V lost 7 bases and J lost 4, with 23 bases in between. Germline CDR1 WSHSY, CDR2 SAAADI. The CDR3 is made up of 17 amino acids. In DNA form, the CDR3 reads TGCGCCAGCACTAAAAAAGGGATTGAGTCTGCAGGAAACACCATATATTTT. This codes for CASTKKGIESAGNTIYF.

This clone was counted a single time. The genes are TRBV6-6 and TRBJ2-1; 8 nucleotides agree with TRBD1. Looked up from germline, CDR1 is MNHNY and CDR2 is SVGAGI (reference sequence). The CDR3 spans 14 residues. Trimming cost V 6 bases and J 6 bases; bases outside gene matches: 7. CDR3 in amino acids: CASSYGQGGNEQFF. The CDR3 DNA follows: TGTGCCAGCAGCTATGGACAGGGAGGCAATGAGCAGTTCTTC.

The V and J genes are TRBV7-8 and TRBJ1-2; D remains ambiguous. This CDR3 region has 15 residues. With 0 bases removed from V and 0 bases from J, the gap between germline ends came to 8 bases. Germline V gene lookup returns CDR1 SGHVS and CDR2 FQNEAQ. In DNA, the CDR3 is TGTGCCAGCAGCTTAGCGGCCAGCCCTAACTATGGCTACACCTTC. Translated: CASSLAASPNYGYTF. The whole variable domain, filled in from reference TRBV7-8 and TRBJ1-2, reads GAGVSQSPRYKVAKRGQDVALRCDPISGHVSLFWYQQALGQGPEFLTYFQNEAQLDKSGLPSDRFFAERPEGSVSTLKIQRTQQEDSAVYLCASSLAASPNYGYTFGSGTRLTVV.

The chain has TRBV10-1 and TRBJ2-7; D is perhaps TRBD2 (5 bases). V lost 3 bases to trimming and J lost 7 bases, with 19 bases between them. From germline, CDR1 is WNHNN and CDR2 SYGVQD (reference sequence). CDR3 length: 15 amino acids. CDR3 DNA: TGCGCCAGCAGTGAAAGGGTTGGGCCTACGGGGGAGCAGTACTTC. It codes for CASSERVGPTGEQYF.

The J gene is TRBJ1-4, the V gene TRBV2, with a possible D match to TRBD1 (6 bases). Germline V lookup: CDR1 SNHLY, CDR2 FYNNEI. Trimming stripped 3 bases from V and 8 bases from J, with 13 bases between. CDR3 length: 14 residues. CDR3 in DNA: TGTGCCAGCAGTGACAGGGGCGCAGGGGAAAAACTGTTTTTT. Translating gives CASSDRGAGEKLFF.

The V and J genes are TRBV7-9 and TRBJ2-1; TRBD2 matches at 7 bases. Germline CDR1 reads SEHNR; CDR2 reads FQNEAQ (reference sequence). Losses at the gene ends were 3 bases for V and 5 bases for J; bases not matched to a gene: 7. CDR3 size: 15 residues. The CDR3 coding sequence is TGTGCCAGCAGCTTGGCAGCGGGATGGGACAATGAGCAGTTCTTC. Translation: CASSLAAGWDNEQFF.

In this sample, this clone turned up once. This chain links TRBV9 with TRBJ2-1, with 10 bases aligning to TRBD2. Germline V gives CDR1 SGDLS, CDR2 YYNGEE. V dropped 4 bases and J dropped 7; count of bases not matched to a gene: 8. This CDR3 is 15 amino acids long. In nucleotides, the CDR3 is TGTGCCAGCAGCCCCCGAGCGGGGGGGCCGAATGAGCAGTTCTTC. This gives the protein CASSPRAGGPNEQFF.

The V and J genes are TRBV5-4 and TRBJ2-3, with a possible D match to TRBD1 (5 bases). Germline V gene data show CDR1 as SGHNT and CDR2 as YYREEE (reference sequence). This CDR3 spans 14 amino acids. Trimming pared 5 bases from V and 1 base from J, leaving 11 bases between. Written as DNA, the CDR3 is TGTGCCAGCAGATCCGCGACAGGCACAGATACGCAGTATTTT. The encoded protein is CASRSATGTDTQYF.

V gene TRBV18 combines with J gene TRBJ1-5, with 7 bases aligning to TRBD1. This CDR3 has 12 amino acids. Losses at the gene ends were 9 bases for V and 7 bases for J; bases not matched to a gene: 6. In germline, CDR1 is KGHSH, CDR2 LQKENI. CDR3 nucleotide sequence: TGTGCCAGTAATACAGGGGACCAGCCCCAGCATTTT. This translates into CASNTGDQPQHF.

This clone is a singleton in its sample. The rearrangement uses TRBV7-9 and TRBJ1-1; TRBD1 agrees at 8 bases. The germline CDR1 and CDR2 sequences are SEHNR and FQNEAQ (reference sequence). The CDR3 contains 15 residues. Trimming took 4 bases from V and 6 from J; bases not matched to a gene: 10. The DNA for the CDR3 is TGTGCCAGCAGCTATCAGGGGGCGGAAATCTCTGAAGCTTTCTTT. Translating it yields CASSYQGAEISEAFF. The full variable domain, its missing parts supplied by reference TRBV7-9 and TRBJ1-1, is DTGVSQNPRHKITKRGQNVTFRCDPISEHNRLYWYRQTLGQGPEFLTYFQNEAQLEKSRLLSDRFSAERPKGSFSTLEIQRTEQGDSAMYLCASSYQGAEISEAFFGQGTRLTVV.

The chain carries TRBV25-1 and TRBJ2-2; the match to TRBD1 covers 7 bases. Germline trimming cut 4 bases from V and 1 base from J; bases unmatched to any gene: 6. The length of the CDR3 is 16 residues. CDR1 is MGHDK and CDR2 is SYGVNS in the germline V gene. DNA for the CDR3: TGTGCCAGCAGTGGGGCCGGGACAGTGAACACCGGGGAGCTGTTTTTT. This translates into CASSGAGTVNTGELFF.

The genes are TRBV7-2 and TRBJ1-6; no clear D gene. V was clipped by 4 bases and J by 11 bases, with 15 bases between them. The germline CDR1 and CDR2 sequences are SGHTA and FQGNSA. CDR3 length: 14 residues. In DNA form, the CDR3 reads TGTGCCAGCAGCTACGGACTCTCCGGTACACCCCTCCACTTT. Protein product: CASSYGLSGTPLHF. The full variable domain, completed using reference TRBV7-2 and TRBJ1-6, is GAGVSQSPSNKVTEKGKDVELRCDPISGHTALYWYRQSLGQGLEFLIYFQGNSAPDKSGLPSDRFSAERTGGSVSTLTIQRTQQEDSAVYLCASSYGLSGTPLHFGNGTRLTVT.

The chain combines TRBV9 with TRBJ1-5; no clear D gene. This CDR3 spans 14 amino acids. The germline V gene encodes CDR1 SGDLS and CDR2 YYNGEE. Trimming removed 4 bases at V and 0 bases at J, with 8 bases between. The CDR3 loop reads CASSPGNSNQPQHF. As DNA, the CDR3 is TGTGCCAGCAGCCCCGGAAATAGCAATCAGCCCCAGCATTTT.

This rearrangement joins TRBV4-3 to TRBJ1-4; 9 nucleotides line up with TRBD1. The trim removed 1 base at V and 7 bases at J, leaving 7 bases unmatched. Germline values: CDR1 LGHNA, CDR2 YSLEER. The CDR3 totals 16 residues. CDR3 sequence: CASSQATGGAGEKLFF. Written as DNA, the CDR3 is TGCGCCAGCAGCCAAGCTACAGGGGGCGCGGGTGAAAAACTGTTTTTT.

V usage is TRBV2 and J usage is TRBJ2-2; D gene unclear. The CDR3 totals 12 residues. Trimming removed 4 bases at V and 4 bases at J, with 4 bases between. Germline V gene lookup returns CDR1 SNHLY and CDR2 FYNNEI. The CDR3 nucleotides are TGTGCCAGCAGTGTACGCACCGGGGAGCTGTTTTTT. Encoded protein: CASSVRTGELFF.

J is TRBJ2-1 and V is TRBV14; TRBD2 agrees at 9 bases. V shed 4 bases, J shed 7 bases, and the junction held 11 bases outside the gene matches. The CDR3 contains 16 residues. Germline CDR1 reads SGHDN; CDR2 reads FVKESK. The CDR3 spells CASSPIASGRPNEQFF. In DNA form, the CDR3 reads TGTGCCAGCAGCCCCATTGCCAGCGGGAGGCCTAATGAGCAGTTCTTC.

This chain's CDR3 is CAISPGQGVNEQYF. The CDR3 coding sequence is TGTGCCATCAGCCCAGGACAGGGGGTCAACGAGCAGTACTTC. V is TRBV10-3 and J is TRBJ2-7; 10 bases are shared with TRBD1. J was trimmed by 5 bases and V by 6 bases; bases with no gene match: 7. The CDR3 covers 14 residues. Germline CDR1 ENHRY, CDR2 SYGVKD.

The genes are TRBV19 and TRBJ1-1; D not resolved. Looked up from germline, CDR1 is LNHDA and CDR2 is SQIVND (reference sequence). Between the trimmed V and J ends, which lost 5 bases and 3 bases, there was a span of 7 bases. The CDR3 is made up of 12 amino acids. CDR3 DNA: TGTGCCAGTAGTGCCCAATACACTGAAGCTTTCTTT. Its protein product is CASSAQYTEAFF.

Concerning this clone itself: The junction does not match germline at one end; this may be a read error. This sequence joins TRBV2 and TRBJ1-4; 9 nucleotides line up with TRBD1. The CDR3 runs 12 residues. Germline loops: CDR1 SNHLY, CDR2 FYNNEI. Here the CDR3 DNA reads TGTGCCAGCAGTGAGACGGGACAGGGTGTAATTTTT. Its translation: CASSETGQGVIF.

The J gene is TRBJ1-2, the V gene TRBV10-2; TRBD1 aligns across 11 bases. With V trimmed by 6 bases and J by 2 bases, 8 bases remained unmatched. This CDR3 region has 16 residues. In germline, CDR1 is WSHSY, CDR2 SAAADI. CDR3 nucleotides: TGCGCCAGCAGCTACGGACAGGGGGCCGTGAACTATGGCTACACCTTC. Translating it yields CASSYGQGAVNYGYTF.